This paragraph covers one T cell receptor (beta chain) sequence. The antigen remains undetermined. The sample belongs to a study of post-analysis software for immune sequencing data. General study points: Co-batched samples clustered tightly together by F measure. Patients showed TRBV5-6, TRBV5-1 and TRBV20-1 among about five TRBV segments more frequent than in controls.

Unique molecular identifiers had been added to the TCR beta cDNA libraries. TCRdb reanalysed the PCR reads using MiXCR and keeps one entry per CDR3 protein. The table shows over 150,000 distinct CDR3 sequences, with approximately 30% occurring only once. Trimming at V came to 4 bases and at J to 4 bases, leaving 11 bases not matched to a gene. CDR3 size: 15 residues. Germline CDR1 reads SGHRS; CDR2 reads YFSETQ. The sequence came from a girl between 5 and 17 years old with multiple sclerosis. Sequencing input: blood. This chain links TRBV5-1 with TRBJ2-7; 7 nucleotides align to TRBD1. CDR3 loop: CASSPNRGHGYEQYF. CDR3 nucleotides: TGCGCCAGCAGCCCAAACAGGGGTCATGGGTACGAGCAGTACTTC.